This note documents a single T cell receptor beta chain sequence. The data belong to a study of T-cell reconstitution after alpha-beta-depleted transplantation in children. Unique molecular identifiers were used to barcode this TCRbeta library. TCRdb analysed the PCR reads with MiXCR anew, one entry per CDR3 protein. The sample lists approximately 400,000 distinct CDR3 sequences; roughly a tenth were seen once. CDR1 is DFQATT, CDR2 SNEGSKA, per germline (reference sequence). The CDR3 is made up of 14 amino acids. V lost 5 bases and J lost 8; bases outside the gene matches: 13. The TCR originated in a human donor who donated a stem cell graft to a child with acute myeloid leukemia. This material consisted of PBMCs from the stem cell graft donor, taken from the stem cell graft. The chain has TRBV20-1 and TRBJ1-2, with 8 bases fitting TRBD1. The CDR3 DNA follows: TGCAGTGCTGAGGTCCGGACAGGGTGGGGAGGCTACACCTTC. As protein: CSAEVRTGWGGYTF.